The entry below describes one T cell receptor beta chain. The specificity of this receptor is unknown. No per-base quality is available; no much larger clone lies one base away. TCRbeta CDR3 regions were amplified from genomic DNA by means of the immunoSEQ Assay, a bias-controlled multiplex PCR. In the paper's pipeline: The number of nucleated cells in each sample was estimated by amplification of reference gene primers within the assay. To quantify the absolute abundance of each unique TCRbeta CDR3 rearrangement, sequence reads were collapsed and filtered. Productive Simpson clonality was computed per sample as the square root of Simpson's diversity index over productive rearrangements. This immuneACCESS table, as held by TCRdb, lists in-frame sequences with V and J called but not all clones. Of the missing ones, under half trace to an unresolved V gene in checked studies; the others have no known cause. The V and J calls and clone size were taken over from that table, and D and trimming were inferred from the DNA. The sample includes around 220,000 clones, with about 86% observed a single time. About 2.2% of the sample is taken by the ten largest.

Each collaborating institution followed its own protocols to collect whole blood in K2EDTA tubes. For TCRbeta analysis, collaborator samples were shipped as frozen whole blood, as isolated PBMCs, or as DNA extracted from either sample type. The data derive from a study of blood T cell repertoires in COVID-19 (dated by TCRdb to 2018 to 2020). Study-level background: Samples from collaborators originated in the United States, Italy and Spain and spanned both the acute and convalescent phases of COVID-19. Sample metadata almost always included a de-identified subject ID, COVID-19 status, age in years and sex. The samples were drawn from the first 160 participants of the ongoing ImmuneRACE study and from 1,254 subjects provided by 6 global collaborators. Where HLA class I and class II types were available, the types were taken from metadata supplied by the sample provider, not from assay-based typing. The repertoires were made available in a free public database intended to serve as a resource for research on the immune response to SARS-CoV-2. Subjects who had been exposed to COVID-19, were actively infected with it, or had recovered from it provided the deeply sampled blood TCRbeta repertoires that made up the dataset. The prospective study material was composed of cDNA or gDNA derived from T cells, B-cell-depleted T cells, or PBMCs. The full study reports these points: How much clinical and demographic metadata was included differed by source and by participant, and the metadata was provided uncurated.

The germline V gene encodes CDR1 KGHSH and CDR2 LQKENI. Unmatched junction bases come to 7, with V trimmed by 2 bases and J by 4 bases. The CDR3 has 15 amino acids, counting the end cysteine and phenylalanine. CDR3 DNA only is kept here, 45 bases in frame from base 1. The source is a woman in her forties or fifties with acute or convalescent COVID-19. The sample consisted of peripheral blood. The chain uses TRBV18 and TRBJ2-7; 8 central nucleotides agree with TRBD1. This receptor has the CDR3 CASSPNQGASYEQYF. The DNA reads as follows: TGTGCCAGCTCACCAAATCAGGGGGCTTCTTACGAGCAGTACTTC.